This TCR beta chain appears in the sequencing data of a study of beta chain bispecific antibodies for T cell cancers listed by TCRdb under 2021. About the full investigation: T cells from healthy donors were cocultured with T cell leukemia lines in the presence of bispecific antibodies, after which the depletion of each TRBV family was measured by TRBV sequencing of the surviving cells. The paper as a whole reports these results and caveats: Every sequenced sample was a mix of normal T cells and leukemia cell line cells, and most of the targeted TRBV signal originated from the leukemia cells instead of the normal T cells.

The libraries included unique molecular identifier barcodes, and the barcodes were used to quantify clonotypes. Qiagen AllPrep DNA/RNA Micro kits were used to isolate total RNA, and an Agilent TapeStation was used to check RNA quality. TCR beta libraries were constructed by 5' RACE, in which cDNA synthesis was followed by two PCR steps with TCR beta constant-region gene-specific primers. Sequencing of the TCR beta libraries was performed on an Illumina MiSeq platform. The authors' pipeline ran thus. MIGEC, MiXCR and VDJtools were used to process the reads. The frequency of each clonotype was calculated as the fraction of all unique molecular identifiers in the sample that belonged to that clonotype. TCRdb reprocessed the public reads (quality trimming at Q25 with fastp, clone calling with MiXCR) and kept in-frame beta chains. Identical CDR3 proteins give one entry, which carries the most common genes and DNA. The V and J calls were determined by TCRdb, not by the authors. Present in this sample are tens of thousands of distinct CDR3 sequences, 2.6% of which were seen just once. About a third of the sample rests with the top ten.

For 3 days, T cells were expanded from blood mononuclear cells using either the anti-CD3 antibody OKT3 or CD3/CD28 Dynabeads. The expanded T cells were grown in RPMI 1640 containing around 9.9% fetal bovine serum, recombinant human IL-2 (approximately 100 IU/ml) and IL-7 (roughly 5.4 ng/ml). For cocultures, approximately 50,000 normal T cells were combined with approximately 50,000 target cells and bispecific antibody in approximately 0.1 mL and incubated for 17 hours at 37 degrees C. Each bispecific antibody was composed of two single-chain variable fragments, which were expressed in a single-chain diabody format with a His tag. Effector T cells were obtained from healthy human donors, and peripheral blood mononuclear cells were isolated from leukapheresis samples by Ficoll density gradient centrifugation. This clonotype was counted ten times or more. The antigen it binds to is not known. No clone much larger than this one lies a single base away; base qualities are absent.

The sequencing sample was made of healthy donor T cells cultured with leukemia cells. This receptor was identified in a human donor in good health. Some clones in this sample may be carry-over from other donors' samples.

The nucleotides are TGCAGTGCTACCGGGCAGGGGGGAAGCAATCAGCCCCAGCATTTT. This yields the protein CSATGQGGSNQPQHF. The V and J segments used are TRBV20-1 and TRBJ1-5; 7 of the junction bases match TRBD1. Inclusive of the bounding cysteine and phenylalanine, the CDR3 is 15 residues long. Only CDR3 DNA remains: 45 bases, in frame from the first base. The germline V gene (reference sequence) gives CDR1 as DFQATT and CDR2 as SNEGSKA. Ends trimmed: V by 4 bases, J by 1 base; bases unmatched to a gene: 7.